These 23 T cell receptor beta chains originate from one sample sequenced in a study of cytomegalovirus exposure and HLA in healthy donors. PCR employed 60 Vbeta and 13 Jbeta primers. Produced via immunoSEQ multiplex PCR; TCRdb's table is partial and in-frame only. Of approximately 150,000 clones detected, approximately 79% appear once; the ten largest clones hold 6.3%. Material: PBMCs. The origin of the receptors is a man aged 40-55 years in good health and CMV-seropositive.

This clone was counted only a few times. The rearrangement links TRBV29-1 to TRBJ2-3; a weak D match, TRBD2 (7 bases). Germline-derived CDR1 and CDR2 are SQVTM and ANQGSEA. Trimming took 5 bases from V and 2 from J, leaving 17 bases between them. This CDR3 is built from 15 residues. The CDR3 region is CSVRGAAGFTDTQYF. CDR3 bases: TGCAGCGTTCGGGGGGCAGCGGGTTTCACAGATACGCAGTATTTT.

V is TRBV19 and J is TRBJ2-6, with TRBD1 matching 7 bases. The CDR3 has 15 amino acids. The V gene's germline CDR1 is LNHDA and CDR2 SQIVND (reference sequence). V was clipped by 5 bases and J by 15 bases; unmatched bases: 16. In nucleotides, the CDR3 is TGTGCCAGTAGTGCTCTCCGTGGGACAGCTCACGGCCTGACTTTC. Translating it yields CASSALRGTAHGLTF.

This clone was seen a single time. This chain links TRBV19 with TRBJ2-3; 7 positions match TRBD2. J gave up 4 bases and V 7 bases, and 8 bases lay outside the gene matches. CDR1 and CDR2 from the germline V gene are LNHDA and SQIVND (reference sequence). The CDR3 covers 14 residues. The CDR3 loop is CASTGREVADTQYF. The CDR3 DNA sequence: TGTGCCAGTACGGGTCGGGAGGTCGCAGATACGCAGTATTTT.

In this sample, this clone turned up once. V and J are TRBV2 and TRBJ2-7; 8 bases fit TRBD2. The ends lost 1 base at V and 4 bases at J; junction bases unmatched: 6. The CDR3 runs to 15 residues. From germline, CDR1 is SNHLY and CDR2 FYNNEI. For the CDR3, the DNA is TGTGCCAGCAGTGAAGGCAGCGGGAGTGTATACGAGCAGTACTTC. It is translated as CASSEGSGSVYEQYF. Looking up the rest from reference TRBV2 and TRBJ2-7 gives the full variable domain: EPEVTQTPSHQVTQMGQEVILRCVPISNHLYFYWYRQILGQKVEFLVSFYNNEISEKSEIFDDQFSVERPDGSNFTLKIRSTKLEDSAMYFCASSEGSGSVYEQYFGPGTRLTVT.

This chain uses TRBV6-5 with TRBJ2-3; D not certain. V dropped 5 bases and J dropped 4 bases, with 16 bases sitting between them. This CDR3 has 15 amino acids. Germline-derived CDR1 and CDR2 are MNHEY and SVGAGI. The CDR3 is CASSVESGGPDTQYF. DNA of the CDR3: TGTGCCAGCAGTGTCGAATCGGGTGGCCCAGATACGCAGTATTTT.

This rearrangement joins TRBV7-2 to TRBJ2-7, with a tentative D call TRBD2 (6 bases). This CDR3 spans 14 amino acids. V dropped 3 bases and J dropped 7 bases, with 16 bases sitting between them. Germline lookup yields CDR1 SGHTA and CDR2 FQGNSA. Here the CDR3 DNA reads TGTGCCAGCAGCTTCCGCCCAGGGAGGTTGGAGCAGTACTTC. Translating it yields CASSFRPGRLEQYF. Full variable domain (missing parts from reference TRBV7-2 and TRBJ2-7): GAGVSQSPSNKVTEKGKDVELRCDPISGHTALYWYRQSLGQGLEFLIYFQGNSAPDKSGLPSDRFSAERTGGSVSTLTIQRTQQEDSAVYLCASSFRPGRLEQYFGPGTRLTVT.

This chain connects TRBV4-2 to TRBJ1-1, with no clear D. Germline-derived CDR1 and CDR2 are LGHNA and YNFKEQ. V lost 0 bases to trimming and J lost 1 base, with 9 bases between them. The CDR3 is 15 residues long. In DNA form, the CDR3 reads TGTGCCAGCAGCCAAGATCCCTCCAGGAACACTGAAGCTTTCTTT. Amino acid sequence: CASSQDPSRNTEAFF.

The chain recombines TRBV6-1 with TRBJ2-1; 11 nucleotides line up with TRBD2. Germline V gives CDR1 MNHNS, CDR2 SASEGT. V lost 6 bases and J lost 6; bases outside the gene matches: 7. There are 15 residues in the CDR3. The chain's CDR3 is CASSVAGGGGNEQFF. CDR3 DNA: TGTGCCAGCAGCGTAGCGGGAGGGGGGGGCAATGAGCAGTTCTTC.

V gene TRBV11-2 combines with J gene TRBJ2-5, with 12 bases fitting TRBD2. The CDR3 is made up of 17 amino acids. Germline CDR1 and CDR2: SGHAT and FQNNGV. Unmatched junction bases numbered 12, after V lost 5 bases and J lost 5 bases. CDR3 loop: CASSLLASGRVGETQYF. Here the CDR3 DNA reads TGTGCCAGCAGCCTCCTCGCTAGCGGGAGGGTAGGGGAGACCCAGTACTTC.

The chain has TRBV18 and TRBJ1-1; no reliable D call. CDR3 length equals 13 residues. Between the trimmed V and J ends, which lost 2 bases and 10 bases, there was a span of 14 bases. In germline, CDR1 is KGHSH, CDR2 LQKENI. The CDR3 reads CASSPLRGLGAFF. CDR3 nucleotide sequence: TGTGCCAGCTCACCATTAAGAGGGCTCGGAGCTTTCTTT.

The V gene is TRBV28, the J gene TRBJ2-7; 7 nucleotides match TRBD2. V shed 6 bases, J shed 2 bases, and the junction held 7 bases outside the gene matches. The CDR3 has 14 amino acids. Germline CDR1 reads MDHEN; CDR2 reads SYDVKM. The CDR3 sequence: CASSQGGSPYEQYF. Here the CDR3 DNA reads TGTGCCAGCAGCCAGGGAGGGTCTCCCTACGAGCAGTACTTC.

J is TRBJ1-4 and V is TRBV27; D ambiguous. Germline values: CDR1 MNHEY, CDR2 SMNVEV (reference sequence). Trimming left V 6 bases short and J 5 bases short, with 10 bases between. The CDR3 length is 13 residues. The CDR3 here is CASSMGRNEKLFF. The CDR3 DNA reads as TGTGCCAGCAGCATGGGGAGGAATGAAAAACTGTTTTTT.

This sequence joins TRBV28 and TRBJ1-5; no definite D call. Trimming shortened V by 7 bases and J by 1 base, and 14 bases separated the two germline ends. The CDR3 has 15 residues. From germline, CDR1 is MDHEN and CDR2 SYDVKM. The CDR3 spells CASTVNGVSNQPQHF. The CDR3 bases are TGTGCCAGCACCGTTAACGGGGTCAGCAATCAGCCCCAGCATTTT.

CDR3 loop: CASSLGQFSNQPQHF. The CDR3 DNA sequence: TGCGCCAGCAGCTTGGGACAATTTAGCAATCAGCCCCAGCATTTT. V is TRBV5-1 and J is TRBJ1-5; D is undetermined. Germline values: CDR1 SGHRS, CDR2 YFSETQ. Trimming removed 0 bases at V and 0 bases at J, with 7 bases between. The CDR3 has 15 residues.

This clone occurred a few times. The CDR3 reads CASREGASGSNEQFF. The CDR3 DNA reads TGCGCCAGCAGAGAGGGGGCTAGCGGGAGCAATGAGCAGTTCTTC. V and J are TRBV5-1 and TRBJ2-1, with 10 bases that match TRBD2. V trimming: 5 bases; J trimming: 6 bases; junction bases outside the gene matches: 8. Looked up from germline, CDR1 is SGHRS and CDR2 is YFSETQ. This CDR3 has 15 amino acids.

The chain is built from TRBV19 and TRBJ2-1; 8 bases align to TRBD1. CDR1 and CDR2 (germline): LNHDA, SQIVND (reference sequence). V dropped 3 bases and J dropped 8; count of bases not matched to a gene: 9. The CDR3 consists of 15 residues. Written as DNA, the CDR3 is TGTGCCAGTAGTATCGCTGGGACAGGCTCCTATGAGCAGTTCTTC. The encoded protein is CASSIAGTGSYEQFF.

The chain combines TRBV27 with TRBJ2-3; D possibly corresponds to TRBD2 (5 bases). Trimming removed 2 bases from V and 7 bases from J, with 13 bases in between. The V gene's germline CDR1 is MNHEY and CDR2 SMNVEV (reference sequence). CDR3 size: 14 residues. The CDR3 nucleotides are TGTGCCAGCAGTTTAGGGTTAGCGCCAAATACGCAGTATTTT. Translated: CASSLGLAPNTQYF.

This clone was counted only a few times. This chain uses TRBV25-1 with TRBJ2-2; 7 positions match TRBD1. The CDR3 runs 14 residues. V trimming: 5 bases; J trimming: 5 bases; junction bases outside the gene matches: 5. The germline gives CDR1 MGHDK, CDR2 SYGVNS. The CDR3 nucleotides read TGTGCCAGCAGTTCCCAGGGGGTTACCGGGGAGCTGTTTTTT. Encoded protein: CASSSQGVTGELFF. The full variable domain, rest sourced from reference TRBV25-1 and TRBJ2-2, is EADIYQTPRYLVIGTGKKITLECSQTMGHDKMYWYQQDPGMELHLIHYSYGVNSTEKGDLSSESTVSRIRTEHFPLTLESARPSHTSQYLCASSSQGVTGELFFGEGSRLTVL.

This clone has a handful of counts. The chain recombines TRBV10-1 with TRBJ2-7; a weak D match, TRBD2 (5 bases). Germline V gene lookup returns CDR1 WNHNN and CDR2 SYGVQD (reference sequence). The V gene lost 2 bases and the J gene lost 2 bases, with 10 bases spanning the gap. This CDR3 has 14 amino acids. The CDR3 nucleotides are TGCGCCAGCAGTGAGGTAGGAGGTGCCTACGAGCAGTACTTC. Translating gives CASSEVGGAYEQYF.

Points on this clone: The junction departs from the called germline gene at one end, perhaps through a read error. The CDR3 is CASSHSPSGGQETQYF. The DNA of the CDR3 is TGTGCCAGCAGTCACTCACCTAGCGGGGGACAAGAGACCCAGTACTTC. This chain links TRBV6-6 with TRBJ2-5; 10 nucleotides align to TRBD2. The CDR3 totals 16 residues. From germline, CDR1 is MNHNY and CDR2 SVGAGI (reference sequence).

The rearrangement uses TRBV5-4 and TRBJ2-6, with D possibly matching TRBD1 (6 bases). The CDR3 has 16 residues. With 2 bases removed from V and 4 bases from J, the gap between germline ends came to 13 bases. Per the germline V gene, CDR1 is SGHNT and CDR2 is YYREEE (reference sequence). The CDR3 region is CASSFNLQGGANVLTF. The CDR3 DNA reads TGTGCCAGCAGCTTCAATCTTCAGGGGGGGGCCAACGTCCTGACTTTC.

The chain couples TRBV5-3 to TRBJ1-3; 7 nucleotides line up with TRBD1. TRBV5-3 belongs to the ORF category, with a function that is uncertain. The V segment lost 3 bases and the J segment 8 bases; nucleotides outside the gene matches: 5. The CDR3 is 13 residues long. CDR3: CARSYSRGDTIYF. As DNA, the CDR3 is TGTGCCAGAAGCTATAGCAGGGGGGACACCATATATTTT.

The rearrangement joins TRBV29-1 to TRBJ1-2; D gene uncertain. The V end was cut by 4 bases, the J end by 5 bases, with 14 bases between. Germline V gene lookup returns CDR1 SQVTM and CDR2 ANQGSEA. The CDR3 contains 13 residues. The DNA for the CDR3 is TGCAGCGTTGTAGAGGGTATGAGGTATGGCTACACCTTC. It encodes CSVVEGMRYGYTF.